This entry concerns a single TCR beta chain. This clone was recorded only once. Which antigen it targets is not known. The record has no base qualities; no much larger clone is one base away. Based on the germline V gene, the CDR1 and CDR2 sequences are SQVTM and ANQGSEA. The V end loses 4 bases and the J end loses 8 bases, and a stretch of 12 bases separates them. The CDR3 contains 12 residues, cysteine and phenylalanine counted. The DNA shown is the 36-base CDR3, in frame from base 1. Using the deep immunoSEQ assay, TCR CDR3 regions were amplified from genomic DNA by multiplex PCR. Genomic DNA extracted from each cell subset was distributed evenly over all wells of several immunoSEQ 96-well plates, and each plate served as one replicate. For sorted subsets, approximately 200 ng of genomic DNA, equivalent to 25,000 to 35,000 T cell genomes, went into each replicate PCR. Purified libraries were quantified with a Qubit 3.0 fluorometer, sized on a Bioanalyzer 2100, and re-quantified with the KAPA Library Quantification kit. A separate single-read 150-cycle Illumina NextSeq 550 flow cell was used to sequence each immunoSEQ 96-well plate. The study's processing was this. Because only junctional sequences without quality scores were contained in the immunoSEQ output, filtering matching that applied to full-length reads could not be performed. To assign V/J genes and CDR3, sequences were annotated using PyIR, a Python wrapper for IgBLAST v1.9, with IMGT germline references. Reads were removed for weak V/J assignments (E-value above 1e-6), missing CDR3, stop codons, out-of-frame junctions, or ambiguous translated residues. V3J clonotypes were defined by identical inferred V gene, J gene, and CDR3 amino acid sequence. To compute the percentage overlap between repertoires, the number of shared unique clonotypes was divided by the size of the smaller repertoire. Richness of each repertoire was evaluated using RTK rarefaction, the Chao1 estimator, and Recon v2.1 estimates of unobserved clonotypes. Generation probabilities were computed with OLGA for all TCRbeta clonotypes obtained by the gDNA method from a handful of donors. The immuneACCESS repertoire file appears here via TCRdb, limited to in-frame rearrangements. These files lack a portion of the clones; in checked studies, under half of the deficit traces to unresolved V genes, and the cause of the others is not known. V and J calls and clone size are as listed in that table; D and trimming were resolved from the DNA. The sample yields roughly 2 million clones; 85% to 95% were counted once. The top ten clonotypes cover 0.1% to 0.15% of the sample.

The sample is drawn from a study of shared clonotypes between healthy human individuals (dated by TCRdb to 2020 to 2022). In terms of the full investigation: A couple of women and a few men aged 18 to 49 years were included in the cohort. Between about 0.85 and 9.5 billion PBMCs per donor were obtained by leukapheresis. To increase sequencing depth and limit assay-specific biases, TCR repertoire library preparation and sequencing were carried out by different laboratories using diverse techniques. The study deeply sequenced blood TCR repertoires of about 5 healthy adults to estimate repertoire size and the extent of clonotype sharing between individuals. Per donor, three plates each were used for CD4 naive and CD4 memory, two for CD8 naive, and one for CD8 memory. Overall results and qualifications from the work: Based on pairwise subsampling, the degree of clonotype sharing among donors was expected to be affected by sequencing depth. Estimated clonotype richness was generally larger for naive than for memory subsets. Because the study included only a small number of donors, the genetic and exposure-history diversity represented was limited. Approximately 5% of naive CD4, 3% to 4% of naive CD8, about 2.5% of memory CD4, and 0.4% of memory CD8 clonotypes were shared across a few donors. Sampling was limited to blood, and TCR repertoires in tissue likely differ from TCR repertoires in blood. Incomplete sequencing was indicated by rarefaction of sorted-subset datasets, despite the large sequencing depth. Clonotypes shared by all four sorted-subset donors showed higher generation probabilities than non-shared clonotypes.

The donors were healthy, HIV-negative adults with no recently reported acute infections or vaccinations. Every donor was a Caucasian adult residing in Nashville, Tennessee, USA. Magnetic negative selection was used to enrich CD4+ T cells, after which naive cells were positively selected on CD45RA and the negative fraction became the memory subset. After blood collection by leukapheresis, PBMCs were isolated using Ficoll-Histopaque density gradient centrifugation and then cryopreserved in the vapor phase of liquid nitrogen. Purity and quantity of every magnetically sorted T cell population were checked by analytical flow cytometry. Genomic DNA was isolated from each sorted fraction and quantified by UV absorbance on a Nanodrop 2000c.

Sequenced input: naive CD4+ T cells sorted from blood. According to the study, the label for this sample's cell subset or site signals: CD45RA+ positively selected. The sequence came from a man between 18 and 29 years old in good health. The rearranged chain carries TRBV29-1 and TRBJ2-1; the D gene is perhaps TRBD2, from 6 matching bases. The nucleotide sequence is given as TGCAGCGTTGCGCCGCCGGGGGATGAGCAGTTCTTC. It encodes CSVAPPGDEQFF.